This T cell receptor beta chain was identified in a study of T cell responses to AZD1222 COVID-19 vaccine. At the level of the study: Samples with a second dose at about 4 or about 12 weeks were pooled together.

Study-level results: There were repertoire samples only from the period after the peak T cell response. Donors were chiefly white British, with a greater number of females, and clonal diversity was perhaps underestimated.

The table came from immunoSEQ multiplex PCR; TCRdb's copy has only in-frame clones and leaves some out. The sample lists around 65,000 clones, around 75% occurring once. With regard to this clone: The antigen is undetermined.

This CDR3 is built from 14 residues. In germline, CDR1 is MNHNY, CDR2 SVGAGI (reference sequence). The V gene lost 8 bases and the J gene lost 3 bases, with 17 bases spanning the gap. V is TRBV6-6 and J is TRBJ2-7; TRBD2 might be the D (7 bases). This receptor was identified in an adult in good health. This specimen was peripheral blood, taken on day 0 of AZD1222 vaccination. The CDR3 loop is CASGAGASSYEQYF. For the CDR3, the DNA is TGTGCCAGCGGGGCGGGGGCCTCAAGCTACGAGCAGTACTTC.